This T cell receptor beta chain derives from a study of PD-1 blockade in classical Hodgkin lymphoma (dated by TCRdb to 2020 to 2022). Describing the broader study: Nivolumab dosing was 3 mg/kg intravenously every 2 weeks, continuing until either disease progression or unacceptable toxicity. The study used CyTOF and TCR beta sequencing to define a peripheral blood immune signature of response to PD-1 blockade in classical Hodgkin lymphoma.

There are 14 amino acids in the CDR3, from cysteine to phenylalanine inclusive. The CDR3 DNA has 42 bases and is translated from base 1. Relative to germline, V is 2 bases shorter and J is 10 bases shorter, with 17 bases between their ends. For CDR1 and CDR2, the germline V gene lists SGHTA and FQGNSA. Genomic DNA was isolated using the Qiagen DNeasy kit from unsorted PBMCs as well as from negatively selected CD4+ and CD8+ fractions. TCR beta CDR3 regions were amplified by immunoSEQ multiplex PCR using primers annealing to V and J segments. A synthetic immune receptor repertoire was used to minimize amplification bias, and any remaining bias was removed computationally after sequencing. Under the source paper's analysis protocol: Custom Python scripts were used to quantify repertoire diversity as the Shannon entropy index. Unsorted, CD4+ and CD8+ repertoires were examined separately, except in combined analyses, for which CD4+ and CD8+ sequences were merged in silico. A clone counted as expanded when the clone's frequency after treatment rose at least 2-fold relative to C1D1, and clones undetected at baseline were given a pseudocount of 0.5. Clones with 0 or 1 copy at C1D1 were classified as singleton clones, and clones with 2 or more copies were classified as non-singleton clones. Clones expanded in unsorted samples were annotated as CD4+, CD8+ or unknown by matching protein sequences in sorted samples from the same patient. Wilcoxon tests on paired samples were used to test changes in diversity from C1D1 to C4D1. In TCRdb, the immuneACCESS table is reduced to in-frame sequences with V and J assigned. These tables do not hold every clone; where another copy was compared, an unresolved V gene accounts for under half, and the others remain unexplained. That table furnishes V, J and clone size, whereas the DNA furnished D and trimming. The sample yields 25,000 to 35,000 clones; about 88% were counted once. Clones ranked in the top ten supply around 0.79% of the sample.

Sample time point, as interpreted from the label and publication: cycle 4 day 1 (C4D1), after five to seven weeks of nivolumab. Every trial patient had relapsed after autologous stem cell transplantation, and cohorts A, B and C differed in prior brentuximab vedotin exposure. A Miltenyi CD4+ T cell isolation kit was used for magnetic negative selection to purify CD4+ T cells from thawed PBMCs. The trial cohort comprised around 60 patients with relapsed/refractory classical Hodgkin lymphoma whose best overall responses were complete response, partial response or progressive disease. Single-agent nivolumab was administered to trial patients in the multi-cohort phase II CheckMate 205 trial. An independent review committee assessed best overall response using the 2007 International Working Group response criteria. Trial PBMCs were collected just before the start of nivolumab (C1D1) and during therapy at cycle 2 day 1 and cycle 4 day 1. Peripheral blood was collected in 8 mL Vacutainer Cell Preparation Tubes, from which PBMCs were isolated by centrifugation and then cryopreserved. Purified CD4+ and CD8+ fractions were generated only in cases for which an additional PBMC sample was available. Magnetically labelled cells were removed on LS columns in a quadroMACS separator, and the flow-through was collected as the purified fraction.

The study at large found these results: Newly diagnosed patients were reported to have lower baseline TCR diversity than healthy donors, and relapsed/refractory patients were reported to have lower baseline TCR diversity still. Among trial patients, those achieving complete response had baseline diversity similar to that of newly diagnosed patients, while diversity was significantly lower in partial responders and progressors. By C4D1, a significant rise was seen in CD4+ TCR diversity but not in CD8+ TCR diversity (p=0.0027 vs p=0.16), and the rise was most apparent among complete responders (p=0.02). Patients starting nivolumab less than 1 year after ASCT had lower diversity and were excluded from later analyses to avoid confounding by immune reconstitution. The study covered only a single clinical trial cohort, and the causes of the repertoire differences, possibly disease activity or prior therapy, were still not defined.

Of note for this clone: Its recognized antigen is unknown. Base qualities are not provided; no much larger clone lies one nucleotide away.

The source material was CD4+ T cells from blood, sampled before the fourth cycle of nivolumab. The chain couples TRBV7-2 to TRBJ1-1; the D gene is perhaps TRBD1, from 5 matching bases. This receptor was obtained from a human donor with classical Hodgkin lymphoma. The CDR3 is CASSLSGQTRGAFF. The sequence in DNA is TGTGCCAGCAGCTTAAGCGGACAAACAAGGGGAGCTTTCTTT.